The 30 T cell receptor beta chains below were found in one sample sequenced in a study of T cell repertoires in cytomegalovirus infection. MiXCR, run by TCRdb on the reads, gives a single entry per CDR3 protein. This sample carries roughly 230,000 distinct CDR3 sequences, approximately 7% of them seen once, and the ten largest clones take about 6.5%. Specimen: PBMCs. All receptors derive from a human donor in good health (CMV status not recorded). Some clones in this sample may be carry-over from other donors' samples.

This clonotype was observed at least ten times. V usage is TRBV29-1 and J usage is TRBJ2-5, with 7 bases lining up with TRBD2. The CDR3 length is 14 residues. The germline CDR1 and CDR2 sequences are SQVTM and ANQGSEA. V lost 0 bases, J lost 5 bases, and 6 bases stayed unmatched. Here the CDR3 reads CSVEETAAGETQYF. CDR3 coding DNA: TGCAGCGTTGAAGAGACCGCAGCGGGGGAGACCCAGTACTTC.

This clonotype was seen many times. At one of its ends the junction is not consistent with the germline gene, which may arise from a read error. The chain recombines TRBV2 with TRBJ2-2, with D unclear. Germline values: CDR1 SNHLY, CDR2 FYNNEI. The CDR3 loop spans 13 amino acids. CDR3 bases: TGTGCCAGCAGTGTGAGGAACCCCGGGGAGCTGTTTTTT. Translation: CASSVRNPGELFF.

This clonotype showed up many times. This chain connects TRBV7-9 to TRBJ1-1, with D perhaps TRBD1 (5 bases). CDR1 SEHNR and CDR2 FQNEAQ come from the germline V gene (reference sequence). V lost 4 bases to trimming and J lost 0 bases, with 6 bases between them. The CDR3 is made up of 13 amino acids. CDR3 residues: CASSSGVNTEAFF. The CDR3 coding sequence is TGTGCCAGCAGCTCGGGGGTGAACACTGAAGCTTTCTTT.

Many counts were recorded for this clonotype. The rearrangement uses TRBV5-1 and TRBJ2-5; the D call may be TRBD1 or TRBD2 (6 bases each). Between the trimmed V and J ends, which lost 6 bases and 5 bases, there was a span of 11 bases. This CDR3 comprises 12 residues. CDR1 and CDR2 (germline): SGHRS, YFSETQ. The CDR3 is CASTGAFETQYF. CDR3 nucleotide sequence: TGCGCCAGCACGGGGGCGTTTGAGACCCAGTACTTC.

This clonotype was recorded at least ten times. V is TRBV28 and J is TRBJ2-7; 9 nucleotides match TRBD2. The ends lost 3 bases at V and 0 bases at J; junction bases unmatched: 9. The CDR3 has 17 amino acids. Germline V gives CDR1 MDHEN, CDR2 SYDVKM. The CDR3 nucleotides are TGTGCCAGCAGTTTCCCCGCGGGGGGGACTAGCTCCTACGAGCAGTACTTC. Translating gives CASSFPAGGTSSYEQYF.

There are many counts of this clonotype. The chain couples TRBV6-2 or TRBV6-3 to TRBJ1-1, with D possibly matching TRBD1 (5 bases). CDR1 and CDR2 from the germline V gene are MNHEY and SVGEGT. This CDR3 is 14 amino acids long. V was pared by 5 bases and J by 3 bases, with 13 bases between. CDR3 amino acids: CASSPEGRDTEAFF. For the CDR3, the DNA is TGTGCCAGCAGTCCGGAGGGGAGGGACACTGAAGCTTTCTTT.

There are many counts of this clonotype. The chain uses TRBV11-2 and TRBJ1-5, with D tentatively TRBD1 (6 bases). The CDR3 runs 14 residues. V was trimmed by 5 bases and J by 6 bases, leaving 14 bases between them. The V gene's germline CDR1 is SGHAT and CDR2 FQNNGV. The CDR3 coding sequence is TGTGCCAGCAGCAATAGGGGGGGGAGTCAGCCCCAGCATTTT. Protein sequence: CASSNRGGSQPQHF.

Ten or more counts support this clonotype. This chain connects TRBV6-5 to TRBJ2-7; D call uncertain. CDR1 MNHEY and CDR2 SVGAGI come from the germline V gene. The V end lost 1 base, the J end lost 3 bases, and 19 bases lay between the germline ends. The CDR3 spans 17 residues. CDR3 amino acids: CASSYLPGPLLNYEQYF. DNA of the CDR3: TGTGCCAGCAGTTACTTACCGGGTCCTCTCCTCAACTACGAGCAGTACTTC.

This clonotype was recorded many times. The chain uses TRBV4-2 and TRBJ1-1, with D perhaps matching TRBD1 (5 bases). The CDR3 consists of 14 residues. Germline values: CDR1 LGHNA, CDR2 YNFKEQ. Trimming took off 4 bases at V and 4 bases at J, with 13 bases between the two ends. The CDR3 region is CASSRQSGSTEAFF. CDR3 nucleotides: TGTGCCAGCAGCCGACAGTCGGGGTCCACTGAAGCTTTCTTT.

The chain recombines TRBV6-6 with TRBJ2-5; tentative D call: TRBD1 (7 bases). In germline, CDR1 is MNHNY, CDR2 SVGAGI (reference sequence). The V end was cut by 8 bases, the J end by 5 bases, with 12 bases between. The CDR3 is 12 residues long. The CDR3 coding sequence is TGTGCCAGCTACAGGGGAGGCGAGACCCAGTACTTC. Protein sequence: CASYRGGETQYF.

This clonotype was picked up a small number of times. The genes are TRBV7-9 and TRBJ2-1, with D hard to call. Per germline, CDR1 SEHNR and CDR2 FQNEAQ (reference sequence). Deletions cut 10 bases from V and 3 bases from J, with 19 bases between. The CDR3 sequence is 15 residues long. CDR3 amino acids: CATLIDQANYNEQFF. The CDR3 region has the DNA TGTGCCACCCTTATCGACCAAGCTAACTACAATGAGCAGTTCTTC.

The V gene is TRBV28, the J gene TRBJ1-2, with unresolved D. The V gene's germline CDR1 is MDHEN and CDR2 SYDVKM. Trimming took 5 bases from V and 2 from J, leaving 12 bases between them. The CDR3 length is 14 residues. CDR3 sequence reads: CASSTTPENYGYTF. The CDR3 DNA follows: TGTGCCAGCAGTACCACCCCCGAGAACTATGGCTACACCTTC.

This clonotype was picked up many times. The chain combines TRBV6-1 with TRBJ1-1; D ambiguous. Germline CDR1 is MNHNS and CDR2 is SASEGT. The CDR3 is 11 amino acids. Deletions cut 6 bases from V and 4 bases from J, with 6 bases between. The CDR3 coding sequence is TGTGCCAGCAGGAGCCCCACTGAAGCTTTCTTT. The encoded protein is CASRSPTEAFF.

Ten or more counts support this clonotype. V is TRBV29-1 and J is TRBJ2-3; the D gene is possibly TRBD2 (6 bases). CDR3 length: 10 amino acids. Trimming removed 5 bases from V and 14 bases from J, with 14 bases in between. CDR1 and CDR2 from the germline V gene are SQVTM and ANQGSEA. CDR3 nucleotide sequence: TGCAGCGTTACTCGGGGAGGCTGGTATTTT. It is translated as CSVTRGGWYF.

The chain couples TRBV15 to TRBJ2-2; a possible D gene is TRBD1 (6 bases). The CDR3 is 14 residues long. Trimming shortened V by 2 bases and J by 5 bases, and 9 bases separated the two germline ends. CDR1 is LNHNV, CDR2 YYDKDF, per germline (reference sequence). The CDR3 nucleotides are TGTGCCACCAGCAGAACAACAGGGACCGGGGAGCTGTTTTTT. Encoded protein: CATSRTTGTGELFF.

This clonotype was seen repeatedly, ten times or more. CDR3 amino acids: CASGPGSADTQYF. The CDR3 bases are TGTGCCAGCGGACCAGGGAGCGCAGATACGCAGTATTTT. The chain carries TRBV6-2 or TRBV6-3 and TRBJ2-3; either TRBD1 or TRBD2 may fit D (5 bases each). Germline V gene data show CDR1 as MNHEY and CDR2 as SVGEGT. CDR3 length equals 13 residues. Deletions cut 8 bases from V and 4 bases from J, with 13 bases between.

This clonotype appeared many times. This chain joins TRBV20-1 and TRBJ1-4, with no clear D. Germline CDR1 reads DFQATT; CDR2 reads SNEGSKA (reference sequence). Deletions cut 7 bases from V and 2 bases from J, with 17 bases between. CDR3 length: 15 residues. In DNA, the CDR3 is TGCAGTGTCAGCAACCCGGGAGCGACTAATGAAAAACTGTTTTTT. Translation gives CSVSNPGATNEKLFF.

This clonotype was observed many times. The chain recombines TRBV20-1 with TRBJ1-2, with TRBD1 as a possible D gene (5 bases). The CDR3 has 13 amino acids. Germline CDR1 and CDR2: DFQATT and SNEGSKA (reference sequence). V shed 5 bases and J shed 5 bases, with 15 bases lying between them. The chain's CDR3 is CSAQGEGMYGYTF. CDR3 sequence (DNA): TGCAGTGCTCAGGGAGAGGGGATGTATGGCTACACCTTC.

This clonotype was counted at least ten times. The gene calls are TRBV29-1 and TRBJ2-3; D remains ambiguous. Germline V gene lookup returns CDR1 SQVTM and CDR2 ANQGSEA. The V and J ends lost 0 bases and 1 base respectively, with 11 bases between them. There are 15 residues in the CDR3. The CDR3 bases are TGCAGCGTTGAAGAAGTAGCTTCGGGCACAGATACGCAGTATTTT. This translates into CSVEEVASGTDTQYF.

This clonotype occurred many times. The CDR3 DNA reads as TGTGCCAGCAGCTCAGAACGGCGCTCCTATAATTCACCCCTCCACTTT. The encoded protein is CASSSERRSYNSPLHF. V usage is TRBV7-2 and J usage is TRBJ1-6, with D unclear. The germline V gene encodes CDR1 SGHTA and CDR2 FQGNSA. The V end lost 4 bases, the J end lost 0 bases, and 10 bases lay between the germline ends. The CDR3 runs 16 residues.

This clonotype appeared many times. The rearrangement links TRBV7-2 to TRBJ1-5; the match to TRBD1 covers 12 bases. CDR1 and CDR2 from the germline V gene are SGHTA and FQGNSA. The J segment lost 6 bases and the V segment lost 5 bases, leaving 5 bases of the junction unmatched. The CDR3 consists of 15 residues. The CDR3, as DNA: TGTGCCAGCAGCCGGGGACAGGGGGCAGGTCAGCCCCAGCATTTT. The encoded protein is CASSRGQGAGQPQHF.

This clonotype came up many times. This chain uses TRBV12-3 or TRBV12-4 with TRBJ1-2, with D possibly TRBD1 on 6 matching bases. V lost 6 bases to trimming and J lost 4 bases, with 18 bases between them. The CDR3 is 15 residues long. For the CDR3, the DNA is TGTGCCAGCAGCCTCCAGAGGGGGGCTGGCTATGGCTACACCTTC. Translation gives CASSLQRGAGYGYTF.

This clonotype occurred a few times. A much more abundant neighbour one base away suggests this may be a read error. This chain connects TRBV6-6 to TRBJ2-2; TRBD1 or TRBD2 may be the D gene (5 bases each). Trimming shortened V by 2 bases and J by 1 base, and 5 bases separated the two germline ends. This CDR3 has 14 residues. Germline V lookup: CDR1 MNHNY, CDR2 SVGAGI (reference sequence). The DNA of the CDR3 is TGTGCCAGCAGTTACGGGGGGAACACCGGGGAGCTGTTTTTT. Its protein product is CASSYGGNTGELFF.

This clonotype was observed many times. In nucleotides, the CDR3 is TGTGCCAGCAGTTCTCTAGGGGGGGAGACTGAAGCTTTCTTT. Its translation: CASSSLGGETEAFF. The chain couples TRBV6-6 to TRBJ1-1; D may be TRBD1 (6 bases). Germline lookup yields CDR1 MNHNY and CDR2 SVGAGI (reference sequence). The V gene lost 4 bases and the J gene lost 5 bases, with 14 bases spanning the gap. The CDR3 sequence is 14 residues long.

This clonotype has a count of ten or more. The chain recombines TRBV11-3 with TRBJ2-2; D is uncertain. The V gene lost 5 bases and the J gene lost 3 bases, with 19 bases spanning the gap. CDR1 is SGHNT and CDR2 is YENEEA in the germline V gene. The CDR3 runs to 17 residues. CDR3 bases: TGTGCCAGCAGCCCGTGGTCCCGGTCGGCCGACACCGGGGAGCTGTTTTTT. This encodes CASSPWSRSADTGELFF.

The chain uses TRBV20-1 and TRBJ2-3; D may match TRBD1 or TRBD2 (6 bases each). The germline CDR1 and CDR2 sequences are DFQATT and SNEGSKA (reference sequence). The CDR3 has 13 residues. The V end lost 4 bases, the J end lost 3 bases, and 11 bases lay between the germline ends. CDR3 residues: CSATKGGTDTQYF. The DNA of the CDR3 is TGCAGTGCTACGAAGGGGGGTACAGATACGCAGTATTTT.

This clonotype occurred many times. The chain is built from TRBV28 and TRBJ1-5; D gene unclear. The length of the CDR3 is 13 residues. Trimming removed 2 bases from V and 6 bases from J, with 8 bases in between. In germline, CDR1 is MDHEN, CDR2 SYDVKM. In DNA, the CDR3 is TGTGCCAGCAGTTTAGATGGGAGTCAGCCCCAGCATTTT. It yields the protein CASSLDGSQPQHF.

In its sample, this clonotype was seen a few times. The chain's CDR3 is CSARGGAGQNYGYTF. The DNA for the CDR3 is TGCAGTGCTAGAGGGGGGGCAGGCCAGAACTATGGCTACACCTTC. The J gene is TRBJ1-2, the V gene TRBV20-1; TRBD1 is a possible D gene (6 bases). V was trimmed by 1 base and J by 2 bases, leaving 14 bases between them. This CDR3 has 15 residues. Germline CDR1 and CDR2: DFQATT and SNEGSKA (reference sequence).

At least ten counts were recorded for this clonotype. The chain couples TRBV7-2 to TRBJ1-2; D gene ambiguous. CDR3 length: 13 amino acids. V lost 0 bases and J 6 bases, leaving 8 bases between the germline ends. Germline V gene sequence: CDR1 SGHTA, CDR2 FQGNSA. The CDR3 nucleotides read TGTGCCAGCAGCTTAGCGAGGGCGCATGGCTACACCTTC. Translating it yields CASSLARAHGYTF. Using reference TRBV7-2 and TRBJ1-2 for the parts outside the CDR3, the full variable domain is GAGVSQSPSNKVTEKGKDVELRCDPISGHTALYWYRQSLGQGLEFLIYFQGNSAPDKSGLPSDRFSAERTGGSVSTLTIQRTQQEDSAVYLCASSLARAHGYTFGSGTRLTVV.

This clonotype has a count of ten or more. This chain's CDR3 is CASSLTDDRSYEQYF. The CDR3, as DNA: TGTGCCAGCAGCCTAACAGACGACAGGTCCTACGAGCAGTACTTC. This chain links TRBV7-2 with TRBJ2-7, with D possibly TRBD1 on 6 matching bases. The CDR3 contains 15 residues. Per the germline V gene, CDR1 is SGHTA and CDR2 is FQGNSA. V lost 5 bases and J lost 1, with 15 bases in between.